Sequencing of this T cell receptor beta chain was carried out in a study of blood T cell repertoires in COVID-19. Study-level information: PBMCs, B-cell-depleted T cells, or T cells were the source of the cDNA or gDNA that made up the material.

The CDR3 runs to 14 residues. The germline V gene encodes CDR1 SGHTA and CDR2 FQGTGA. The ends were cut back, 5 bases at V and 3 bases at J, with 12 bases in the middle. Authors' data handling: Amplification of reference gene primers was used by the study to estimate nucleated cell counts. TCRdb keeps only in-frame clones here, not all; method: immunoSEQ multiplex PCR. The V and J calls and clone size are taken from that table; D and trimming were inferred from the DNA. There are over 45,000 clones in the sample; over 75% occur only once, and more than 4.5% lies in the top ten. Sequencing used peripheral blood. The sequence derives from a man older than 75 in a cohort sampled during active COVID-19. The chain employs TRBV7-3 and TRBJ2-3, with D tentatively TRBD2 (6 bases). The CDR3 region has the DNA TGTGCCAGCAGCCCCGTCGGGGGAACAGATACGCAGTATTTT. Translating it yields CASSPVGGTDTQYF.